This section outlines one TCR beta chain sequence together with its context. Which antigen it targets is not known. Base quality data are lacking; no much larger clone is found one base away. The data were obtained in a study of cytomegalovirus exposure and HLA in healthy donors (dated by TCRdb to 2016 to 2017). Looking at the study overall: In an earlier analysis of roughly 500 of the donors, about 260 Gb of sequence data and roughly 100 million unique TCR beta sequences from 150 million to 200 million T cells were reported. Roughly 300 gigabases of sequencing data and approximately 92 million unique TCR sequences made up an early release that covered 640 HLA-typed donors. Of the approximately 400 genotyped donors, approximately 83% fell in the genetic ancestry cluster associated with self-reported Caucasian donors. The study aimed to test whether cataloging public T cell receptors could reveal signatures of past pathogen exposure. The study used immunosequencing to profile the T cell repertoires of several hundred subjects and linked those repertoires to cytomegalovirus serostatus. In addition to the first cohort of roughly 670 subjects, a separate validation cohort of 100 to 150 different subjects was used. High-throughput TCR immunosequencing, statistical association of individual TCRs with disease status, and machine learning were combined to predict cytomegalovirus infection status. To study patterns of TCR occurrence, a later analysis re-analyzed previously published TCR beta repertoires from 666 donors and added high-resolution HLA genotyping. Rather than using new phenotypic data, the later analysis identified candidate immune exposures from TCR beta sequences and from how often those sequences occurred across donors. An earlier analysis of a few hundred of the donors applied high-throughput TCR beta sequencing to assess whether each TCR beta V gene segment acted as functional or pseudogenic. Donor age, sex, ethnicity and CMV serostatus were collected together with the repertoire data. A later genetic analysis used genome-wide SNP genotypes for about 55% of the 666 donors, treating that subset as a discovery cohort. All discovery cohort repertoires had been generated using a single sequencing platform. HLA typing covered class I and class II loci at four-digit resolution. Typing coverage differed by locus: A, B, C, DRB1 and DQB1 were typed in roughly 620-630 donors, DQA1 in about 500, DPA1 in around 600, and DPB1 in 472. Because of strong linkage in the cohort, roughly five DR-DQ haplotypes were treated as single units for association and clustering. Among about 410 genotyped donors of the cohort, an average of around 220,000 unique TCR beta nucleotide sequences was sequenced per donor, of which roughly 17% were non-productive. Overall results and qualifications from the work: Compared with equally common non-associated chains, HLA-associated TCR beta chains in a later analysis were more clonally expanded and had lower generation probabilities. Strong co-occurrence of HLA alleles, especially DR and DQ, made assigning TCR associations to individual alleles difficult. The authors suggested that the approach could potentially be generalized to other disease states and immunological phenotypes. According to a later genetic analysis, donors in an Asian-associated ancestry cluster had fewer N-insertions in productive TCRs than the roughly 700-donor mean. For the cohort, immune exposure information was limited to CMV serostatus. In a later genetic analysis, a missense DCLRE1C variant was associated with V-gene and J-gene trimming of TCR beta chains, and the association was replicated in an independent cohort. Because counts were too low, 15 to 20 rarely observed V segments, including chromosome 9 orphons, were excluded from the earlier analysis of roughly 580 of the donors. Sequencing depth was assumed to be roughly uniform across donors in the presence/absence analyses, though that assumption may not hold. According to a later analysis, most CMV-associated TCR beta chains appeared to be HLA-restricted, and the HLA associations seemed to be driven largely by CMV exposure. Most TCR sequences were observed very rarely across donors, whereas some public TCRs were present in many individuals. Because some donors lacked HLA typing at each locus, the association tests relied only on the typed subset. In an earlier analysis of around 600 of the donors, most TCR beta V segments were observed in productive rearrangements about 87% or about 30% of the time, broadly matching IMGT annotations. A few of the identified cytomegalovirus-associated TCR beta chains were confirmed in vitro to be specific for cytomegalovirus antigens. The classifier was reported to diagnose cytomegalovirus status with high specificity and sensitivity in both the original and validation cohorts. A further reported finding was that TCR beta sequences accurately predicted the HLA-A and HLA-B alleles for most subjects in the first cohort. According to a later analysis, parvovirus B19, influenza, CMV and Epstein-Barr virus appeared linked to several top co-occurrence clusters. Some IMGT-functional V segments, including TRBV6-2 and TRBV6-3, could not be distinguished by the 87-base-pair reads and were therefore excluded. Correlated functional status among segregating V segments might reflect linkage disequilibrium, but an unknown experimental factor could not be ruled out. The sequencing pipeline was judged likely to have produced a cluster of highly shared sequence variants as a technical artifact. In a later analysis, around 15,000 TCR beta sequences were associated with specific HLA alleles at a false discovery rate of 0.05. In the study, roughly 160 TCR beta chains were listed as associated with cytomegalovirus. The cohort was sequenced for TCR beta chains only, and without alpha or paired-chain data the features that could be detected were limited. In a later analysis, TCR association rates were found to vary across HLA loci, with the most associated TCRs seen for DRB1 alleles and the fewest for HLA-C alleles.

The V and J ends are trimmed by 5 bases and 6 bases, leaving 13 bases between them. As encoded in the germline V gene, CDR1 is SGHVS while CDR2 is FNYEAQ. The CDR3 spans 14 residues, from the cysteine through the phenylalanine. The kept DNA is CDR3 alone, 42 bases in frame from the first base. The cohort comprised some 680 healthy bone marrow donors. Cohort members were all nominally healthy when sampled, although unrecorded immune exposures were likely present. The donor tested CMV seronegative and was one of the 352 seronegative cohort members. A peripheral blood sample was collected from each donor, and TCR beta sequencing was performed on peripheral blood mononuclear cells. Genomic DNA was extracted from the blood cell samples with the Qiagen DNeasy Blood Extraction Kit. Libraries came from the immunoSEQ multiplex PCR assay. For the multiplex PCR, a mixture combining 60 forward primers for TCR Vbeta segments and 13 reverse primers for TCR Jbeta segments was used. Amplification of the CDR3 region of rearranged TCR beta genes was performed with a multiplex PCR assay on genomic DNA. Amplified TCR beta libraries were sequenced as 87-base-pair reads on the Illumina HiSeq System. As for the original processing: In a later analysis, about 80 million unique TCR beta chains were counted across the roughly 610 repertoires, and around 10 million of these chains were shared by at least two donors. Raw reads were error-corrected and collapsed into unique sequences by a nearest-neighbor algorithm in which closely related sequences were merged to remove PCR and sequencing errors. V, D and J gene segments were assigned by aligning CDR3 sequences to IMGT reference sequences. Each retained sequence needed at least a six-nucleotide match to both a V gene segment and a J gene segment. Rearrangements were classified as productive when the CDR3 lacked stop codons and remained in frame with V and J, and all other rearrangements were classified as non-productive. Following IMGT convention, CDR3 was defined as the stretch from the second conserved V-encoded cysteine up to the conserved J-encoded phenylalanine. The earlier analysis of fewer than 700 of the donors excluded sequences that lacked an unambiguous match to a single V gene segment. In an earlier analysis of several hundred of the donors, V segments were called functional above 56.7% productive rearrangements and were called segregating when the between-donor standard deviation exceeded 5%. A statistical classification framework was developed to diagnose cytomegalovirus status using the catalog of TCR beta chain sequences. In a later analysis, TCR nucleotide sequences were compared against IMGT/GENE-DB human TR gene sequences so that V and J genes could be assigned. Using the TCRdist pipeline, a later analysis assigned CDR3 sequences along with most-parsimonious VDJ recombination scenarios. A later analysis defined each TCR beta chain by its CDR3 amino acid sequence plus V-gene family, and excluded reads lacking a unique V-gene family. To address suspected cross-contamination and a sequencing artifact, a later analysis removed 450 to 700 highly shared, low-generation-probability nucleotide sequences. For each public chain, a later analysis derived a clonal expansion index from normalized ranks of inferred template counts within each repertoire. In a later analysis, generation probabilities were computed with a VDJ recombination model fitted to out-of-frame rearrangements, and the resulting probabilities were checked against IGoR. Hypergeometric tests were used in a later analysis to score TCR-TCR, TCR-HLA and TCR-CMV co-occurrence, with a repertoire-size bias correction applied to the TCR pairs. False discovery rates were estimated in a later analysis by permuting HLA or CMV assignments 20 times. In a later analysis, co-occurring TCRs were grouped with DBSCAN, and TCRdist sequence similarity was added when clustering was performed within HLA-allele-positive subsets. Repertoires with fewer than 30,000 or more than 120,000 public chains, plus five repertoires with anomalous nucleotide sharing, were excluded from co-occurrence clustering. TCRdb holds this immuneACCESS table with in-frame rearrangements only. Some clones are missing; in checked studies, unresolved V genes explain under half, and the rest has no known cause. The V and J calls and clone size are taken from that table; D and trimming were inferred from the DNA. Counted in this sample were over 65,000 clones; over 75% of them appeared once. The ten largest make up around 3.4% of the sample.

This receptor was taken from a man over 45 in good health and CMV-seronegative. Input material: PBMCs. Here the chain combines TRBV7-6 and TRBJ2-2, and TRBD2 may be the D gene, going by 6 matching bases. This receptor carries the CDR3 CASSDPTSSGELFF. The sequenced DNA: TGTGCCAGCAGCGACCCGACTAGTTCCGGGGAGCTGTTTTTT.